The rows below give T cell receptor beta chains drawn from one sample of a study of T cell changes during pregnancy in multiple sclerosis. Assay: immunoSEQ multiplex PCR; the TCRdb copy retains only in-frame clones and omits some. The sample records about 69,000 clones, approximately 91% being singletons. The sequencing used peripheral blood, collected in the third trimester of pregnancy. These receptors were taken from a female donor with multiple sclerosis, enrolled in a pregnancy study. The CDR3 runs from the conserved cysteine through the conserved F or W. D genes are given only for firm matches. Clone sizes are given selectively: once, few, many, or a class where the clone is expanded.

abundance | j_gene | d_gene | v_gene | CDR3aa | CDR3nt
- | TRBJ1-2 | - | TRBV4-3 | CASSHLTGPRYGYTF | TGCGCCAGCAGCCACCTGACAGGTCCTCGGTATGGCTACACCTTC
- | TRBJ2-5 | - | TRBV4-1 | CASSQGPGLQETQYF | TGCGCCAGCAGCCAAGGGCCGGGACTCCAAGAGACCCAGTACTTC
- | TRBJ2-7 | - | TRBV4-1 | CASSQGPGVREQYF | TGCGCCAGCAGCCAAGGCCCAGGGGTAAGGGAGCAGTACTTC
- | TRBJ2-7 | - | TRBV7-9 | CASSFGGKDTYEQYF | TGTGCCAGCAGCTTCGGCGGTAAGGATACCTACGAGCAGTACTTC
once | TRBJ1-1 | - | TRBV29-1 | CSALKTDLNTEAFF | TGCAGCGCACTTAAGACAGATTTGAACACTGAAGCTTTCTTT
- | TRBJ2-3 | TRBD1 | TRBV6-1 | CASSEQDRVGPQYF | TGTGCCAGCAGTGAACAGGACAGGGTCGGACCCCAGTATTTT
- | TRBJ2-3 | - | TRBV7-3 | CASSLLGGGTDTQYF | TGTGCCAGCAGCTTACTAGGGGGGGGAACAGATACGCAGTATTTT
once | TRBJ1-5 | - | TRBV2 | CASSDRGQPQHF | TGTGCCAGCAGTGACAGGGGTCAGCCCCAGCATTTT
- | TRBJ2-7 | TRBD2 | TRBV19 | CASRDTSARNGEQYF | TGTGCCAGTAGGGATACTAGCGCGAGAAATGGCGAGCAGTACTTC
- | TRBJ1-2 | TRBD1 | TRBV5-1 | CASSLYRGGYGYTF | TGCGCCAGCAGCTTATACAGGGGAGGCTATGGCTACACCTTC
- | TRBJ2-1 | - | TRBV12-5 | CASGLRGGFYNEQFF | TGTGCTAGTGGTTTGCGTGGGGGGTTCTACAATGAGCAGTTCTTC
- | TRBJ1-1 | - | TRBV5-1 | CASSFKAGNTEAFF | TGCGCCAGCAGTTTTAAAGCAGGGAACACTGAAGCTTTCTTT
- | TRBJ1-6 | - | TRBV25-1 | CASKSSYNSPLHF | TGTGCCAGTAAGAGCTCCTATAATTCACCCCTCCACTTT
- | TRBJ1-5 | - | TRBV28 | CASIRQGQWQPQHF | TGTGCCAGCATAAGGCAGGGACAATGGCAGCCCCAGCATTTT
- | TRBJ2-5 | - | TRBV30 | CAWSGGGMYQETQYF | TGTGCCTGGAGTGGAGGGGGAATGTACCAAGAGACCCAGTACTTC